Below are 5 T cell receptor beta chains sequenced from a single sample in a study of blood T cell repertoires in COVID-19 (dated by TCRdb to the early 2020s). The library was built by means of the immunoSEQ multiplex PCR assay. Held by TCRdb, this immuneACCESS table contains in-frame sequences only and omits some clones. Under half of the omission traces to an unresolved V gene where checked; the cause of the rest is unknown. This sample gives about 140,000 clones in total; 85% to 90% of them show up just once. Over 1.5% of the sample comes from the top ten. Sample: peripheral blood. The receptors originated from a woman aged 60-75 years with acute or convalescent COVID-19.

This chain uses TRBV27 with TRBJ1-4; D remains ambiguous. The V end lost 3 bases, the J end lost 3 bases, and 11 bases lay between the germline ends. Per germline, CDR1 MNHEY and CDR2 SMNVEV (reference sequence). The length of the CDR3 is 15 residues. CDR3 region: CASSLSAPSNEKLFF. The CDR3 bases are TGTGCCAGCAGTTTGAGCGCACCGTCTAATGAAAAACTGTTTTTT.

This CDR3 reads CASSRTGSSPLHF. CDR3 bases: TGTGCCAGTAGTCGGACAGGGAGTTCACCCCTCCACTTT. The rearrangement links TRBV19 to TRBJ1-6; 8 positions agree with TRBD1. This CDR3 is 13 amino acids long. The V segment lost 5 bases and the J segment 9 bases; nucleotides outside the gene matches: 3. Per germline, CDR1 LNHDA and CDR2 SQIVND (reference sequence).

The chain has TRBV7-9 and TRBJ2-2, with D tentatively TRBD2 (6 bases). Germline V gives CDR1 SEHNR, CDR2 FQNEAQ (reference sequence). Trimming removed 5 bases at V and 8 bases at J, with 12 bases between. The CDR3 covers 13 residues. DNA of the CDR3: TGTGCCAGCAGCCGGAGGGAAATGGGGGAGCTGTTTTTT. Its translation: CASSRREMGELFF.

This chain uses TRBV19 with TRBJ1-6; D unclear. V lost 1 base and J lost 10, with 5 bases in between. Germline CDR1 is LNHDA and CDR2 is SQIVND (reference sequence). CDR3 length equals 12 residues. CDR3 amino acids: CASSIGESPLHF. The CDR3 bases are TGTGCCAGTAGTATAGGAGAATCACCCCTCCACTTT. The whole variable domain, filled in from reference TRBV19 and TRBJ1-6, reads DGGITQSPKYLFRKEGQNVTLSCEQNLNHDAMYWYRQDPGQGLRLIYYSQIVNDFQKGDIAEGYSVSREKKESFPLTVTSAQKNPTAFYLCASSIGESPLHFGNGTRLTVT.

The gene calls are TRBV3-1 (or the pseudogene TRBV3-2) and TRBJ1-2; 8 bases line up with TRBD1. Germline V gene sequence: CDR1 LGHDT, CDR2 YNNKEL (reference sequence). Trimming at V came to 3 bases and at J to 3 bases, leaving 9 bases not matched to a gene. CDR3 length: 16 residues. Here the CDR3 DNA reads TGTGCCAGCAGCCAGGCTCGACAGGGGTCCGACTATGGCTACACCTTC. Its translation is CASSQARQGSDYGYTF.